What follows are 5 T cell receptor beta chains derived from one specimen sequenced in a study of regulatory T cells in long-lasting Graves disease. Time point given: newly diagnosed GD, antithyroid drugs for less than 3 months. There was RNA extracted from PBMCs, and the TCR library was made from it. The authors built TCR beta libraries using iRepertoire HTBI primers and Arm-PCR of CDR3 regions. Each CDR3 protein gets one entry after TCRdb re-called the multiplex PCR reads with MiXCR. The table lists some 460,000 distinct CDR3 sequences, about a sixth of them singletons. These records were also assigned to another study, of T cells in Graves' hyperthyroidism and ophthalmopathy.

The sequenced sample was peripheral blood mononuclear cells (PBMCs), obtained at new diagnosis, from a patient treated with antithyroid drugs. The receptors here all came from a man aged 40-49 years with Graves disease.

V usage is TRBV12-5 and J usage is TRBJ2-3, with 9 bases identical to TRBD1. V lost 7 bases to trimming and J lost 4 bases; unmatched junction nucleotides: 9. Germline V gene data show CDR1 as LGHNT and CDR2 as FRNRAP. The CDR3 sequence is 15 residues long. The CDR3 sequence is CASDPDRGWADTQYF. CDR3 nucleotides: TGTGCTAGTGACCCTGACAGGGGGTGGGCAGATACGCAGTATTTT.

The chain recombines TRBV6-5 with TRBJ1-4; possible D gene TRBD1, 5 bases. CDR3 length equals 15 residues. Germline V lookup: CDR1 MNHEY, CDR2 SVGAGI. Deletions cut 0 bases from V and 8 bases from J, with 13 bases between. CDR3 nucleotide sequence: TGTGCCAGCAGTTACTCTGGCGGCCGGGGCGAAAAACTGTTTTTT. This codes for CASSYSGGRGEKLFF.

The sample holds many counts of this clonotype. The chain couples TRBV5-1 to TRBJ2-7, with D possibly called TRBD1 or TRBD2 (6 bases each). V gave up 4 bases and J gave up 0 bases, with 11 bases separating them. Germline CDR1 reads SGHRS; CDR2 reads YFSETQ. The CDR3 length is 14 residues. CDR3 in amino acids: CASSTGTRSYEQYF. In nucleotides, the CDR3 is TGCGCCAGCAGCACAGGGACTCGCTCCTACGAGCAGTACTTC.

This clonotype was observed at least ten times. The chain couples TRBV7-9 to TRBJ2-7; D may be TRBD2 (5 bases). Germline-derived CDR1 and CDR2 are SEHNR and FQNEAQ (reference sequence). This CDR3 has 17 residues. Trimming cost V 5 bases and J 0 bases, with 20 bases left between them. In DNA, the CDR3 is TGTGCCAGCAGCAAAACCAGGACGGGGTTTAGCTCCTACGAGCAGTACTTC. The encoded protein is CASSKTRTGFSSYEQYF.

The J gene is TRBJ2-7, the V gene TRBV5-5; D call uncertain. This CDR3 has 15 amino acids. V lost 1 base and J 0 bases, leaving 11 bases between the germline ends. The germline V gene has CDR1 SGHKS and CDR2 YYEKEE (reference sequence). The CDR3 here is CASSLSHASSYEQYF. The CDR3 nucleotides read TGTGCCAGCAGCTTGTCCCACGCGAGCTCCTACGAGCAGTACTTC.